What follows describes a single TCR beta chain. Here immunoSEQ multiplex PCR was the method, and the copy in TCRdb shows in-frame clones only, minus some. The table records under 250,000 clones, about four fifths of them present only once. These data come from a study of blood T cell repertoires in COVID-19. This CDR3 is built from 13 residues. In germline, CDR1 is WNHNN, CDR2 SYGVQD (reference sequence). V lost 6 bases and J lost 11; bases outside the gene matches: 4. This sequence originates from a young woman with acute or convalescent COVID-19. The rearrangement links TRBV10-1 to TRBJ2-3; the match to TRBD2 covers 14 bases. Material for sequencing was peripheral blood. The CDR3 DNA reads TGCGCCAGCAGCCGGGGACTAGCGGGAGAGCAGTATTTT. This codes for CASSRGLAGEQYF.